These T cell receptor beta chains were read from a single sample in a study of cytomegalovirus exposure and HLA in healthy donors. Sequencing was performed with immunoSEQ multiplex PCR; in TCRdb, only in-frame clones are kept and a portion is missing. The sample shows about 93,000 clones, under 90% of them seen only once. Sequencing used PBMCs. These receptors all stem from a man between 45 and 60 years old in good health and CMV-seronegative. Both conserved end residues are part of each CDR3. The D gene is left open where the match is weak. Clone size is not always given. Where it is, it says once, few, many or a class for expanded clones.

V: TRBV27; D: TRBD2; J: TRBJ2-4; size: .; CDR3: CAPYPRGREGKKNIQYF; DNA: TGTGCCCCCTACCCTAGGGGACGGGAGGGGAAAAAAAACATTCAGTACTTC
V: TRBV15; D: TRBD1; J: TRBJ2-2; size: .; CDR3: CATSREGQGYTGELFF; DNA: TGTGCCACCAGCAGAGAGGGACAGGGATACACCGGGGAGCTGTTTTTT
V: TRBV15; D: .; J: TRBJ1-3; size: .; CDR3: CATSRGSGNTIYF; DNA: TGTGCCACCAGCCGCGGGTCTGGAAACACCATATATTTT
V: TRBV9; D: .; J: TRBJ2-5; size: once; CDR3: CASSPTGGRETQYF; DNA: TGTGCCAGCAGCCCCACTGGCGGTAGGGAGACCCAGTACTTC
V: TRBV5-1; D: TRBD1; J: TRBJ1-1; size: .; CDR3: CASSLLGQGAAEAFF; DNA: TGCGCCAGCAGCTTGCTGGGACAGGGCGCGGCTGAAGCTTTCTTT
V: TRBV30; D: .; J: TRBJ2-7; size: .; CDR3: CAWSVGHRSEQYF; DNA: TGTGCCTGGAGTGTGGGACATCGGAGCGAGCAGTACTTC
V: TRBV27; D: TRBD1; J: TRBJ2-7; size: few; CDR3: CASSPGQGRYEQYF; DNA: TGTGCCAGCAGCCCGGGACAGGGGCGCTACGAGCAGTACTTC
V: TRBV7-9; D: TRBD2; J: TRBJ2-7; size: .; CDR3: CASSYIGLAGAYEQYF; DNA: TGTGCCAGCAGCTATATAGGTCTAGCGGGAGCCTACGAGCAGTACTTC
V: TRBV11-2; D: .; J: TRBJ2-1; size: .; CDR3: CASKVEGVYNEQFF; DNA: TGTGCCAGCAAAGTAGAGGGGGTATACAATGAGCAGTTCTTC
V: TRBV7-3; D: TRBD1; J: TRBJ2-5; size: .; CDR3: CASSLTTGGLETQYF; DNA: TGTGCCAGCAGCTTAACGACAGGGGGGCTGGAGACCCAGTACTTC
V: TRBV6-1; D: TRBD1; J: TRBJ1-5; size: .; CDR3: CASSGGQGHLVQGGQPQHF; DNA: TGTGCCAGCAGTGGGGGACAGGGGCACTTGGTTCAAGGGGGCCAGCCCCAGCATTTT
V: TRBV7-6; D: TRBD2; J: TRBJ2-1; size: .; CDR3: CASSLGGTSAGNEQFF; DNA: TGTGCCAGCAGCTTGGGGGGGACTAGCGCGGGCAATGAGCAGTTCTTC
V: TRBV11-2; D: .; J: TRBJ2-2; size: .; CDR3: CASSFLGIGGTGELFF; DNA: TGTGCCAGCAGCTTTCTCGGGATAGGGGGCACCGGGGAGCTGTTTTTT
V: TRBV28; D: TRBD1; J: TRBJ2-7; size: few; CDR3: CASSYKQGHTYEQYF; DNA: TGTGCCAGCAGTTATAAACAGGGGCACACCTACGAGCAGTACTTC
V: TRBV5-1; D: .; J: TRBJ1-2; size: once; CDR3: CASSDQGGRDYGYTF; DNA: TGCGCCAGCAGCGACCAGGGAGGTCGGGACTATGGCTACACCTTC